Following are 28 T cell receptor beta chains from one sample sequenced in a study of control samples from healthy donors and cancer patients (dated by TCRdb to 2020 to 2021). Receptor libraries were prepared by the immunoSEQ multiplex PCR assay. TCRdb obtained this table from immuneACCESS and retained in-frame rearrangements with V and J assigned. These tables miss some clones; where compared with another copy, unresolved V genes account for less than half of the shortfall, and the remainder is unexplained. A total of about 120,000 clones appear in this sample, approximately 90% of them only once. Of the sample, 1.1% falls within the top ten clones. The material sequenced was PBMCs. The receptors derive from a woman in her forties or fifties with colorectal cancer.

The chain uses TRBV6-5 and TRBJ1-5; perhaps TRBD1 as D (6 bases). Germline CDR1 reads MNHEY; CDR2 reads SVGAGI. V lost 6 bases and J 0 bases, leaving 12 bases between the germline ends. The CDR3 consists of 15 residues. CDR3 nucleotide sequence: TGTGCCAGCAGGAAACAGGGATATAGCAATCAGCCCCAGCATTTT. The encoded protein is CASRKQGYSNQPQHF.

This chain uses TRBV6-1 with TRBJ2-1; the D is unclear. The germline V and J ends were trimmed by 3 bases and 4 bases, with 13 bases remaining between them. Germline-derived CDR1 and CDR2 are MNHNS and SASEGT. This CDR3 is built from 15 residues. CDR3 bases: TGTGCCAGCAGTGATATGGGCCCTGGGTACAATGAGCAGTTCTTC. It encodes CASSDMGPGYNEQFF.

The V gene is TRBV5-1, the J gene TRBJ2-2; 7 nucleotides line up with TRBD1. Germline V CDR1 and CDR2: SGHRS, YFSETQ. After removal of 0 bases from V and 2 bases from J, the junction contained 1 base not matched to a gene. CDR3 length: 15 residues. For the CDR3, the DNA is TGCGCCAGCAGCTTGGGACAGGGAAACACCGGGGAGCTGTTTTTT. Amino acids: CASSLGQGNTGELFF.

This clone was observed a single time. The J gene is TRBJ1-2, the V gene TRBV27; tentative D call: TRBD1 (5 bases). V was trimmed by 3 bases and J by 7 bases, leaving 21 bases between them. Germline lookup yields CDR1 MNHEY and CDR2 SMNVEV (reference sequence). The CDR3 has 16 amino acids. The CDR3 sequence: CASSLEGESAFIGYTF. The CDR3 DNA is TGTGCCAGCAGTTTGGAAGGGGAGAGTGCCTTTATTGGCTACACCTTC.

V usage is TRBV27 and J usage is TRBJ2-1; TRBD1 matches 8 bases. The CDR3 is 20 amino acids. V lost 7 bases and J lost 4; bases outside the gene matches: 24. Per germline, CDR1 MNHEY and CDR2 SMNVEV (reference sequence). CDR3 DNA sequence: TGTGCCAGCACCACGTGGGACAGGCGCGAGGCTACAGAGAGTTACAATGAGCAGTTCTTC. It specifies CASTTWDRREATESYNEQFF.

Regarding this clone: An end of the junction differs from the germline gene, which may be a read error. The rearrangement uses TRBV28 and TRBJ1-4, with D possibly TRBD1 on 6 matching bases. The CDR3 has 12 residues. Germline-derived CDR1 and CDR2 are MDHEN and SYDVKM. CDR3 bases: TGTGCCAGCAGTTCCCCCGTGACAGGAGAAGCTTTT. Translating gives CASSSPVTGEAF.

The V call is TRBV28, the J call TRBJ2-3; D tentatively reads TRBD1 or TRBD2 (6 bases each). The CDR3 runs to 16 residues. V was trimmed by 1 base and J by 6 bases, leaving 17 bases between them. Germline V lookup: CDR1 MDHEN, CDR2 SYDVKM. The CDR3 loop reads CASSLSGGPSVDTQYF. CDR3 bases: TGTGCCAGCAGTTTATCCGGGGGCCCTAGCGTTGATACGCAGTATTTT.

The V call is TRBV3-1 (or the pseudogene TRBV3-2), the J call TRBJ1-1; D is uncertain. The germline V and J ends were trimmed by 1 base and 8 bases, with 8 bases remaining between them. The length of the CDR3 is 12 residues. Germline-derived CDR1 and CDR2 are LGHDT and YNNKEL (reference sequence). CDR3 region: CASSQARQEAFF. The CDR3 region has the DNA TGTGCCAGCAGCCAAGCAAGGCAGGAAGCTTTCTTT.

The gene calls are TRBV6-5 and TRBJ2-2, with TRBD2 matching over 10 bases. Germline CDR1 is MNHEY and CDR2 is SVGAGI. The CDR3 covers 15 residues. V lost 8 bases to trimming and J lost 2 bases; unmatched junction nucleotides: 5. CDR3: CASSSGRVNTGELFF. In nucleotides, the CDR3 is TGTGCCAGCTCCAGCGGGAGGGTTAACACCGGGGAGCTGTTTTTT.

This clone was picked up a small number of times. The V call is TRBV7-9, the J call TRBJ2-2, with TRBD1 matching over 11 bases. CDR1 and CDR2 (germline): SEHNR, FQNEAQ (reference sequence). The CDR3 consists of 17 residues. V lost 3 bases, J lost 1 base, and 4 bases stayed unmatched. DNA for the CDR3: TGTGCCAGCAGCTTGGGACAGGGGGGATGGAACACCGGGGAGCTGTTTTTT. Translating it yields CASSLGQGGWNTGELFF.

This sequence joins TRBV19 and TRBJ1-6; TRBD1 is a possible D gene (5 bases). Deletions cut 8 bases from V and 6 bases from J, with 14 bases between. The germline V gene encodes CDR1 LNHDA and CDR2 SQIVND (reference sequence). CDR3 size: 14 residues. The CDR3 nucleotides read TGTGCCAGTGCTCGGCAGGGAACTAATTCACCCCTCCACTTT. Translating gives CASARQGTNSPLHF.

The chain recombines TRBV5-5 with TRBJ2-1, with D uncertain. Germline CDR1 is SGHKS and CDR2 is YYEKEE (reference sequence). This CDR3 contains 12 residues. V lost 2 bases to trimming and J lost 8 bases, with 8 bases between them. DNA of the CDR3: TGTGCCAGCAGCTTTATACGTGATGAGCAGTTCTTC. It translates to CASSFIRDEQFF.

J is TRBJ1-2 and V is TRBV5-1, with 7 bases that match TRBD1. The CDR3 has 15 residues. The trim removed 3 bases at V and 8 bases at J, leaving 13 bases unmatched. The germline V gene encodes CDR1 SGHRS and CDR2 YFSETQ. CDR3 nucleotides: TGCGCCAGCAGCTCCTCCGGGACAGATACCCTAGGCTACACCTTC. It encodes CASSSSGTDTLGYTF. Full variable domain (outside the CDR3, taken from reference TRBV5-1 and TRBJ1-2): KAGVTQTPRYLIKTRGQQVTLSCSPISGHRSVSWYQQTPGQGLQFLFEYFSETQRNKGNFPGRFSGRQFSNSRSEMNVSTLELGDSALYLCASSSSGTDTLGYTFGSGTRLTVV.

V is TRBV2 and J is TRBJ1-3; D possibly corresponds to TRBD1 (6 bases). There are 13 residues in the CDR3. Trimming pared 2 bases from V and 6 bases from J, leaving 8 bases between. CDR1 is SNHLY and CDR2 is FYNNEI in the germline V gene. The CDR3 DNA sequence: TGTGCCAGCAGTGAACAGGGGACAAACACCATATATTTT. Amino acid sequence: CASSEQGTNTIYF.

J is TRBJ1-4 and V is TRBV19; possible D gene TRBD1, 6 bases. The CDR3 is made up of 13 amino acids. Looked up from germline, CDR1 is LNHDA and CDR2 is SQIVND (reference sequence). The V end was cut by 7 bases, the J end by 3 bases, with 9 bases between. The CDR3 DNA sequence: TGTGCCAGTAACAGGGATTCTAATGAAAAACTGTTTTTT. Amino acid sequence: CASNRDSNEKLFF.

This sequence joins TRBV11-2 and TRBJ2-7; tentatively, D is TRBD2 (6 bases). Per the germline V gene, CDR1 is SGHAT and CDR2 is FQNNGV. The V gene lost 3 bases and the J gene lost 7 bases, with 22 bases spanning the gap. The CDR3 sequence is 16 residues long. As DNA, the CDR3 is TGTGCCAGCAGCTTGCGAAGGATGGAGGGCCGGGGAGAGCAGTACTTC. Translating gives CASSLRRMEGRGEQYF.

The chain carries TRBV18 and TRBJ1-1; D not resolved. Germline values: CDR1 KGHSH, CDR2 LQKENI. The CDR3 is 14 amino acids. V lost 0 bases, J lost 6 bases, and 11 bases lay in between. The CDR3 DNA reads as TGTGCCAGCTCACCACCGGTAGGCCACGCTGAAGCTTTCTTT. This gives the protein CASSPPVGHAEAFF.

The CDR3 region is CASSSDSTSTDTQYF. The CDR3 coding sequence is TGTGCCAGCAGCTCGGACAGCACTAGCACAGATACGCAGTATTTT. The genes are TRBV7-9 and TRBJ2-3, with a possible D match to TRBD1 (6 bases). The V and J ends lost 4 bases and 0 bases respectively, with 11 bases between them. CDR3 length equals 15 residues. Germline V gene sequence: CDR1 SEHNR, CDR2 FQNEAQ (reference sequence).

V is TRBV7-8 and J is TRBJ2-3, with D possibly TRBD2 on 6 matching bases. The V gene's germline CDR1 is SGHVS and CDR2 FQNEAQ. Trimming pared 7 bases from V and 5 bases from J, leaving 22 bases between. This CDR3 spans 16 amino acids. The CDR3 is CASTQNGGVSLDTQYF. The CDR3 nucleotides are TGTGCCAGCACCCAAAACGGCGGGGTCAGCTTAGATACGCAGTATTTT.

The rearrangement links TRBV27 to TRBJ2-3; 7 nucleotides match TRBD2. The V gene's germline CDR1 is MNHEY and CDR2 SMNVEV (reference sequence). V was pared by 3 bases and J by 5 bases, with 17 bases of the junction left unmatched. The CDR3 sequence is 18 residues long. Here the CDR3 DNA reads TGTGCCAGCAGTTTCGACCGCCCGGGGCGGGAGTCGGTAGATACGCAGTATTTT. This gives the protein CASSFDRPGRESVDTQYF.

J is TRBJ2-1 and V is TRBV18, with D maybe TRBD2 (5 bases). Germline CDR1 is KGHSH and CDR2 is LQKENI. The CDR3 contains 14 residues. Trimming took 4 bases from V and 10 from J, leaving 17 bases between them. The CDR3 coding sequence is TGTGCCAGCTCACAGGTGCATACGCGCGGGGAGCAGTTCTTC. Its translation is CASSQVHTRGEQFF.

The CDR3 DNA is TGCAGCGTTGCCAATGTGGGGTCGAACACCGGGGAGCTGTTTTTT. This translates into CSVANVGSNTGELFF. V and J are TRBV29-1 and TRBJ2-2; D not certain. The CDR3 extends over 15 amino acids. V shed 4 bases and J shed 0 bases, with 12 bases lying between them. CDR1 SQVTM and CDR2 ANQGSEA come from the germline V gene.

The V gene is TRBV19, the J gene TRBJ2-1, with 8 bases fitting TRBD1. Germline V lookup: CDR1 LNHDA, CDR2 SQIVND (reference sequence). V was pared by 4 bases and J by 8 bases, with 7 bases of the junction left unmatched. The CDR3 is 14 amino acids. In DNA form, the CDR3 reads TGTGCCAGTAGTACCCAGGGACAGGCCCATGAGCAGTTCTTC. As protein: CASSTQGQAHEQFF.

The V gene is TRBV5-1, the J gene TRBJ2-3; 11 positions match TRBD2. Per the germline V gene, CDR1 is SGHRS and CDR2 is YFSETQ. This CDR3 is built from 16 residues. J gave up 5 bases and V 1 base, and 6 bases lay outside the gene matches. DNA for the CDR3: TGCGCCAGCAGCTTGAATAGCGGGGGGGCTGGAGATACGCAGTATTTT. This gives the protein CASSLNSGGAGDTQYF.

The V gene is TRBV5-1, the J gene TRBJ2-7; tentatively, D is TRBD1 (5 bases). Trimming left V 5 bases short and J 3 bases short, with 18 bases between. Germline CDR1 and CDR2: SGHRS and YFSETQ. The CDR3 consists of 15 residues. The CDR3 loop is CASSQLQGFGYEQYF. The CDR3 coding sequence is TGCGCCAGCAGTCAACTCCAGGGTTTTGGCTACGAGCAGTACTTC.

The chain carries TRBV11-1 and TRBJ2-3; D gene unclear. From germline, CDR1 is SGHAT and CDR2 FQDESV (reference sequence). The CDR3 loop spans 12 amino acids. The V gene lost 2 bases and the J gene lost 0 bases, with 0 bases spanning the gap. This CDR3 is CASSLSTDTQYF. CDR3 nucleotides: TGTGCCAGCAGCTTAAGCACAGATACGCAGTATTTT.

V gene TRBV9 combines with J gene TRBJ1-1; D gene uncertain. This CDR3 contains 15 residues. V gave up 2 bases and J gave up 0 bases, with 11 bases separating them. From germline, CDR1 is SGDLS and CDR2 YYNGEE. CDR3 sequence: CASSVQAQLNTEAFF. CDR3 nucleotide sequence: TGTGCCAGCAGCGTTCAAGCACAACTGAACACTGAAGCTTTCTTT.

This rearrangement joins TRBV23-1 to TRBJ1-3; D gene unclear. TRBV23-1 is classed as an ORF, of uncertain function. V lost 0 bases, J lost 2 bases, and 8 bases lay in between. CDR3 length: 15 residues. The CDR3 sequence is CASSQSQAPGNTIYF. Here the CDR3 DNA reads TGCGCCAGCAGTCAATCGCAGGCTCCTGGAAACACCATATATTTT.